Below, one T cell receptor (beta chain) is given with its context. Its antigen is not identified. Measured with immunoSEQ multiplex PCR; TCRdb has only the in-frame clones, and not every one. Here the sample spans around 110,000 clones, about 80% being singletons. Per germline, CDR1 LGHNA and CDR2 YNFKEQ. The CDR3 has 17 residues. V was clipped by 3 bases and J by 0 bases; unmatched bases: 4. The sample originates from a study of radiotherapy plus CTLA-4 blockade in lung cancer. Study details: With 31% of patients having disease control, objective responses were seen in under 20%.

General observations from the study: Peripheral blood showed expansion of tumor-derived TCR clones after radiotherapy and ipilimumab. Response was reportedly best predicted by early blood T cell clone dynamics, with interferon-beta.

Treatment of patients with chemo-refractory metastatic non-small-cell lung cancer consisted of focal radiation plus CTLA-4 blockade with ipilimumab. The chain uses TRBV4-2 and TRBJ1-6; TRBD1 matches at 8 bases. Sequenced material: peripheral blood, taken from a patient treated with radiotherapy plus ipilimumab. The sequence derives from a human donor with non-small cell lung cancer that progressed on radiotherapy plus ipilimumab. Some clones in this sample may be carry-over from other donors' samples. Here the CDR3 reads CASSQRTGSSYNSPLHF. In nucleotides, the CDR3 is TGTGCCAGCAGCCAGCGGACAGGGAGCTCCTATAATTCACCCCTCCACTTT.